These T cell receptor beta chains were read from a single sample in a study of T cells in Graves' hyperthyroidism and ophthalmopathy. TCRdb reprocessed the multiplex PCR reads via MiXCR and lists one record per CDR3 protein. The table has roughly 600,000 distinct CDR3 sequences, around 13% seen once; the top ten hold under 15%. Material for sequencing was blood. The receptors shown here come from a woman aged 50 to 60 with Graves' ophthalmopathy. CDR3s include the opening cysteine and the closing phenylalanine or tryptophan. The D gene is left open where the match is weak. A row's size may be missing; if present it is once, few, many or a size class.

clone_size	d_call	v_call	j_call	cdr3_nt	cdr3_aa
many	.	TRBV20-1	TRBJ1-6	TGCAGTGCCCCCGGACCTAGTAAGCCGTCCCTCCACTTT	CSAPGPSKPSLHF
many	.	TRBV20-1	TRBJ2-3	TGCAGTGCTAGAGAATGGGGGGGCCCCACAGATACGCAGTATTTT	CSAREWGGPTDTQYF
many	.	TRBV7-9	TRBJ2-7	TGTGCCAGCAGCTCGGGGCGGAAGATCTACGAGCAGTACTTC	CASSSGRKIYEQYF
.	.	TRBV7-2	TRBJ2-5	TGTGCCAGCAGCGTAGGGGGGGGGGGGGAGGGACGAGAGACCCAGTACTTC	CASSVGGGGEGRETQYF
few	TRBD2	TRBV15	TRBJ2-1	TGTGCCACCAGCAGGGGAGGGACTAGCGGATCCTACAATGAGCAGTTCTTC	CATSRGGTSGSYNEQFF
many	.	TRBV10-2	TRBJ1-1	TGCGCCAGCAGCGACAGGACAACCATGAACACTGAAGCTTTCTTT	CASSDRTTMNTEAFF
few	.	TRBV6-1	TRBJ1-4	TGTGCCAGCAGTCCTGGGGTTGAAAAACTGTTTTTT	CASSPGVEKLFF
.	.	TRBV4-1	TRBJ2-1	TGCGCCAGCAGCCAAGGCCTCGCCGGGACTCATAATGAGCAGTTCTTC	CASSQGLAGTHNEQFF
.	.	TRBV7-8	TRBJ2-4	TGTGCCAGCAGCTTAGATCGATTCCTAGCCAAAAACATTCAGTACTTC	CASSLDRFLAKNIQYF
many	TRBD1	TRBV28	TRBJ1-1	TGTGCCAGCAGTAAAAGAACAGGGGTGAACACTGAAGCTTTCTTT	CASSKRTGVNTEAFF
many	TRBD2	TRBV2	TRBJ2-2	TGTGCCAGCATCGGGACTACATACACCGGGGAGCTGTTTTTT	CASIGTTYTGELFF
.	TRBD2	TRBV10-3	TRBJ2-3	TGTGCCATCAGTGCCGGTAGCGGGAAGGGAGGGGATACGCAGTATTTT	CAISAGSGKGGDTQYF
.	TRBD2	TRBV9	TRBJ2-1	TGTGCCAGCAGCCGACTTCTAGCGGGACAATACAATGAGCAGTTCTTC	CASSRLLAGQYNEQFF
.	TRBD2	TRBV29-1	TRBJ2-3	TGCAGCGTTGAAGATTTGTCTGTGGGGGGGGATACGCAGTATTTT	CSVEDLSVGGDTQYF
many	.	TRBV9	TRBJ2-7	TGTGCCAGCAGCGTAGGAGGGAATCGGGACCCCTACGAGCAGTACTTC	CASSVGGNRDPYEQYF
many	TRBD2	TRBV7-2	TRBJ2-1	TGTGCCAGCAGCTTGAATAGGCGGGAGGCGGGATTTGAGCAGTTCTTC	CASSLNRREAGFEQFF
many	.	TRBV5-1	TRBJ2-1	TGCGCCAGCAGCCCGAAACTGGGGGATAATGAGCAGTTCTTC	CASSPKLGDNEQFF
many	.	TRBV12-3/TRBV12-4	TRBJ1-5	TGTGCCAGCAGTCTCACTTTTAGCAATCAGCCCCAGCATTTT	CASSLTFSNQPQHF
many	TRBD2	TRBV6-2/TRBV6-3	TRBJ2-7	TGTGCCAGCGGGATGGCGGGAGTTTACGAGCAGTACTTC	CASGMAGVYEQYF
.	TRBD2	TRBV6-2/TRBV6-3	TRBJ2-1	TGTGCCAGCGAGACCCTAGCGGGAGATTTTCTATCGCGGCAGTTCTTC	CASETLAGDFLSRQFF
.	TRBD1	TRBV4-3	TRBJ1-5	TGCGCCAGCAGCCAAGAGGGCGGGACAGGGAGCAATCAGCCCCAGCATTTT	CASSQEGGTGSNQPQHF
many	.	TRBV28	TRBJ1-5	TGTGCCAGCAGTTCGGTCGGAGGGCTTAGCAATCAGCCCCAGCATTTT	CASSSVGGLSNQPQHF
many	.	TRBV24-1	TRBJ1-5	TGTGCCACCAGTGACCGAGGAAGCCATAGCAATCAGCCCCAGCATTTT	CATSDRGSHSNQPQHF
many	TRBD1	TRBV5-1	TRBJ2-1	TGCGCCAGCAGCTTAGCTTCCGGGACAGGGGTTGGCGAGCAGTTCTTC	CASSLASGTGVGEQFF
few	.	TRBV7-9	TRBJ1-2	TGTGCCAGCAGCTCTAAAGCGGGGGACAACCACTATGGCTACACCTTC	CASSSKAGDNHYGYTF
few	TRBD1	TRBV4-2	TRBJ2-3	TGTGCCAGCAGCACCCGACAGGGGGGACCAGATACGCAGTATTTT	CASSTRQGGPDTQYF
.	TRBD1	TRBV5-1	TRBJ2-7	TGCGCCAGCAGCTTGGGACAGGGAGTCTACTACGAGCAGTACTTC	CASSLGQGVYYEQYF
many	TRBD1	TRBV28	TRBJ1-1	TGTGCCAGCCAGGACAGGGGGCGCCTCACTGAAGCTTTCTTT	CASQDRGRLTEAFF
few	TRBD2	TRBV4-3	TRBJ2-1	TGCGCCAGCAGCCAAGGTGGTGCGGGAGTTGAGCAGTTCTTC	CASSQGGAGVEQFF
few	TRBD1	TRBV4-1	TRBJ2-2	TGCGCCAGCAGCCTACGAACAGGGGCAACCGGGGAGCTGTTTTTT	CASSLRTGATGELFF
many	TRBD1	TRBV10-3	TRBJ2-3	TGTGCCATCAGCGCTGGACAGGGGATCACAGATACGCAGTATTTT	CAISAGQGITDTQYF
many	.	TRBV30	TRBJ1-2	TGTGCCTGGAGGGGCTTTTATGGCTACACCTTC	CAWRGFYGYTF
many	TRBD1	TRBV20-1	TRBJ1-1	TGCAGTGCTACCAACCCTGGACAGGGATACACTGAAGCTTTCTTT	CSATNPGQGYTEAFF
many	.	TRBV19	TRBJ1-5	TGTGCCAGTAGTATAGGTCAAACTAAGGGCAATCAGCCCCAGCATTTT	CASSIGQTKGNQPQHF
few	TRBD1	TRBV12-3/TRBV12-4	TRBJ1-2	TGTGCCAGCAGGGAACGGGACAGGGACTTTGGCTACACCTTC	CASRERDRDFGYTF
.	.	TRBV20-1	TRBJ2-2	TGCAGTGCCTCGCCGGACACCGGGGAGCTGTTTTTT	CSASPDTGELFF
.	.	TRBV12-3/TRBV12-4	TRBJ1-1	TGTGCCAGCAGTGAGGGGGACACTGAAGCTTTCTTT	CASSEGDTEAFF
many	.	TRBV7-2	TRBJ2-3	TGTGCCAGCAGCTCAATGACAGCCACAGATACGCAGTATTTT	CASSSMTATDTQYF
many	.	TRBV7-2	TRBJ2-1	TGTGCCAGCAGCTTCATCCCAGGGCGTAATGAGCAGTTCTTC	CASSFIPGRNEQFF
.	TRBD2	TRBV19	TRBJ2-7	TGTGCCAGTAGAAATCTAGCGGGGTCCTACGAGCAGTACTTC	CASRNLAGSYEQYF